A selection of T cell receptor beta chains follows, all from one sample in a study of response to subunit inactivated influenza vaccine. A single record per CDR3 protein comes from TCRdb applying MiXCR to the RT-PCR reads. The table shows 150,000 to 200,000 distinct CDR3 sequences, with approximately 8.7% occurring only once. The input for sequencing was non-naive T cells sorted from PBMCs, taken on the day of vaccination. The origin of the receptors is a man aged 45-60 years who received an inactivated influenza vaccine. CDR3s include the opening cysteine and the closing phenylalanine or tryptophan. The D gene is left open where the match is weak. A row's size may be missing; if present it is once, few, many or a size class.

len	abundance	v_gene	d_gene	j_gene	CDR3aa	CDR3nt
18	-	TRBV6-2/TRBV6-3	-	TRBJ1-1	CASSPWHISVPVNTEAFF	TGTGCCAGCAGCCCCTGGCATATTAGCGTACCGGTGAACACTGAAGCTTTCTTT
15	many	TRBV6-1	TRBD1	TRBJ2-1	CASRRAGQGAHEQFF	TGTGCCAGCAGGCGGGCCGGACAGGGGGCCCATGAGCAGTTCTTC
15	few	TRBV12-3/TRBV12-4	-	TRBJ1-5	CASSLVGASNQPQHF	TGTGCCAGCAGTTTAGTGGGGGCTAGCAATCAGCCCCAGCATTTT
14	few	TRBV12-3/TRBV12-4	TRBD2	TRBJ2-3	CASSSGIFTDTQYF	TGTGCCAGCAGCAGCGGGATTTTTACTGATACGCAGTATTTT
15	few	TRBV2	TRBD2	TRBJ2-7	CASSDPGTSGGALDF	TGTGCCAGCAGTGACCCCGGGACTAGCGGGGGGGCCCTAGACTTC
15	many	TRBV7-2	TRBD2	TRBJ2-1	CASSSTSGGHNEQFF	TGTGCCAGCAGCTCGACTAGCGGGGGGCACAATGAGCAGTTCTTC
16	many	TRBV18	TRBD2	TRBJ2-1	CASSPPPLAGVNEQFF	TGTGCCAGCTCACCACCCCCACTAGCGGGAGTTAATGAGCAGTTCTTC
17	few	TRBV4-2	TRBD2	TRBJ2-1	CASSPRGAGGPENEQFF	TGTGCCAGCAGCCCGAGGGGAGCGGGGGGGCCAGAGAATGAGCAGTTCTTC
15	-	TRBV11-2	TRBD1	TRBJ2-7	CASRYQGALGSEQYF	TGTGCCAGCAGATATCAGGGGGCGCTGGGTTCCGAGCAGTACTTC
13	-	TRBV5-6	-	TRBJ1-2	CASSPRQAFGYTF	TGTGCCAGCAGCCCGAGACAGGCATTTGGCTACACCTTC
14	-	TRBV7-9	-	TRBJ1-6	CASSLRDTGAPLHF	TGTGCCAGCAGCTTACGAGATACGGGGGCACCCCTCCACTTT
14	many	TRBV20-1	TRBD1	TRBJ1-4	CSASQTGGREKLFF	TGCAGTGCTAGTCAGACAGGGGGAAGGGAAAAACTGTTTTTT
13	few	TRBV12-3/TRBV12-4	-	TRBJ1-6	CASSPTTVSPLHF	TGTGCCAGCAGTCCCACGACTGTTTCACCCCTCCACTTT
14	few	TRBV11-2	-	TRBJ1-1	CASSLGQGSTEAFF	TGTGCCAGCAGCTTAGGCCAGGGGAGCACTGAAGCTTTCTTT
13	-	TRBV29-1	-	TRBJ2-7	CSVEAYAGDEQYF	TGCAGCGTTGAAGCTTACGCGGGCGACGAGCAGTACTTC
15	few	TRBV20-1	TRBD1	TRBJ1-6	CSAREMGQLNSPLHF	TGCAGTGCTAGAGAGATGGGACAGCTTAATTCACCCCTCCACTTT
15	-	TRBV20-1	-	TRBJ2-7	CSASRPQGSSYEQYF	TGCAGTGCTAGTCGCCCTCAGGGGAGCTCCTACGAGCAGTACTTC
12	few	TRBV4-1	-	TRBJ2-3	CASSHRGDTQYF	TGCGCCAGCAGCCACCGGGGGGATACGCAGTATTTT
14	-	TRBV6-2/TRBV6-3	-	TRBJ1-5	CASSKAVAPGPQHF	TGTGCCAGCAGTAAGGCAGTGGCCCCCGGGCCCCAGCATTTT
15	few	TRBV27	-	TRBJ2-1	CASSLRSGYQGEQFF	TGTGCCAGCAGTTTACGTTCGGGCTACCAAGGTGAGCAGTTCTTC
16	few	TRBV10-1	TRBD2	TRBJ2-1	CASSGTTSGGAFEQFF	TGCGCCAGCAGTGGAACGACTAGCGGGGGGGCCTTTGAGCAGTTCTTC
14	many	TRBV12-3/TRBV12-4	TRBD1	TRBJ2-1	CASRYAGGINEQFF	TGTGCCAGCCGCTACGCAGGGGGCATCAATGAGCAGTTCTTC
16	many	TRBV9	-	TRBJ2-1	CASSVESFRGRNEQFF	TGTGCCAGCAGCGTAGAGTCCTTCCGGGGAAGGAATGAGCAGTTCTTC
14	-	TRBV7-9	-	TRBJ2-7	CASSSTTETYEQYF	TGTGCCAGCAGCTCGACGACAGAAACCTACGAGCAGTACTTC
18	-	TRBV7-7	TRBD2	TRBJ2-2	CASSPKVGAGVRTGELFF	TGTGCCAGCAGCCCAAAGGTTGGAGCGGGAGTACGCACCGGGGAGCTGTTTTTT
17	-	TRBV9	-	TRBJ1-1	CASSVELATTGGTEAFF	TGTGCCAGCAGCGTAGAGCTGGCGACTACCGGGGGCACTGAAGCTTTCTTT
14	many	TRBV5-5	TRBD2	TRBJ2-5	CASSPGTRQETQYF	TGTGCCAGCAGCCCCGGGACTAGACAAGAGACCCAGTACTTC
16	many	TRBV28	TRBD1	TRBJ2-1	CASSQTGGASYNEQFF	TGTGCCAGCAGTCAAACAGGGGGCGCTTCTTACAATGAGCAGTTCTTC
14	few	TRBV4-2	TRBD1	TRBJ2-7	CASSQGQGDYEQYF	TGTGCCAGCAGCCAAGGACAGGGGGACTACGAGCAGTACTTC
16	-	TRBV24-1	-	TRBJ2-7	CATSDLRGRPSYEQYF	TGTGCCACCAGTGATTTGAGGGGGAGGCCCTCCTACGAGCAGTACTTC
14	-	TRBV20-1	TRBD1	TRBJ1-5	CSATGTGGNQPQHF	TGCAGTGCAACCGGGACAGGGGGCAATCAGCCCCAGCATTTT
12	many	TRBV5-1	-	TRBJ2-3	CASSLDENTQYF	TGCGCCAGCAGCTTGGACGAAAATACGCAGTATTTT
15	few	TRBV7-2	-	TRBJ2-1	CASSLAQTVYNEQFF	TGTGCCAGCAGCTTAGCTCAGACTGTCTACAATGAGCAGTTCTTC
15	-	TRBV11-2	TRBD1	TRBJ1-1	CASSLAATGISEAFF	TGTGCCAGCAGCTTAGCCGCGACAGGGATCTCTGAAGCTTTCTTT
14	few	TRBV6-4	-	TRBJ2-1	CASSVETEDNEQFF	TGTGCCAGCAGTGTGGAGACAGAAGACAATGAGCAGTTCTTC
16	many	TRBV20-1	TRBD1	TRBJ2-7	CSASGTGVPYTYEQYF	TGCAGTGCTTCCGGGACAGGGGTCCCTTATACCTACGAGCAGTACTTC
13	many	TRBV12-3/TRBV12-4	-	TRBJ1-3	CASSLSVGNTIYF	TGTGCCAGCAGTTTGAGTGTTGGAAACACCATATATTTT
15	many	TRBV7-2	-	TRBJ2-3	CASSLGRLVTDTQYF	TGTGCCAGCAGCTTAGGGAGGTTGGTCACAGATACGCAGTATTTT
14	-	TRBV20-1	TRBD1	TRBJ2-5	CSAGQGLNQETQYF	TGCAGTGCTGGACAGGGGCTTAACCAAGAGACCCAGTACTTC
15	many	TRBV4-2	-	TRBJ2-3	CASSQGGPASDTQYF	TGTGCCAGCAGCCAGGGAGGTCCAGCCTCGGATACGCAGTATTTT
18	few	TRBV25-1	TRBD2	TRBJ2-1	CASSGYSTSGRSYNEQFF	TGTGCCAGCAGTGGCTACTCGACTAGCGGGAGGTCTTACAATGAGCAGTTCTTC
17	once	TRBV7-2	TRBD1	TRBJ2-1	CASSPSDWAGGYNEQFF	TGTGCCAGCAGCCCTAGCGACTGGGCAGGGGGCTATAATGAGCAGTTCTTC
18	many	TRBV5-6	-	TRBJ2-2	CASSAEGRRRANTGELFF	TGTGCCAGCAGCGCGGAGGGGAGACGTAGGGCGAACACCGGGGAGCTGTTTTTT
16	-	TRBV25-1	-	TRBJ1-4	CASSGDRSATNEKLFF	TGTGCCAGCAGTGGAGACAGATCTGCAACTAATGAAAAACTGTTTTTT
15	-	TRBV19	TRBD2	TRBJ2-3	CASRTGTSGTDTQYF	TGTGCCAGTAGAACCGGGACTAGCGGAACAGATACGCAGTATTTT
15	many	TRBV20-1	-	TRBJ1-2	CSAKALSRTAYGYTF	TGCAGTGCTAAAGCGTTGAGTCGGACGGCCTATGGCTACACCTTC
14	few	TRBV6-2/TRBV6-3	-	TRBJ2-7	CASSYEHFPYEQYF	TGTGCCAGCAGTTACGAACATTTTCCCTACGAGCAGTACTTC
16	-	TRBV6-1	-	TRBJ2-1	CASSEAVAGAYNEQFF	TGTGCCAGCAGTGAAGCGGTGGCGGGGGCGTACAATGAGCAGTTCTTC
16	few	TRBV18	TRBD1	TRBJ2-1	CASSPSGTGVNNEQFF	TGTGCCAGCTCACCCTCCGGGACAGGGGTAAACAATGAGCAGTTCTTC
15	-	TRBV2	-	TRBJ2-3	CASSVGALGFDTQYF	TGTGCCAGCAGCGTGGGGGCCTTGGGGTTTGATACGCAGTATTTT